This T cell receptor beta chain was captured by sequencing in a study of regulatory T cells in long-lasting Graves disease. Whole-study results and caveats: Newly diagnosed patients shared approximately 1,000 public clonotypes; persistent patients shared more than 2,500.

A few counts support this clonotype. The antigen remains undetermined. The authors built TCR beta libraries using iRepertoire HTBI primers and Arm-PCR of CDR3 regions. Under the authors' procedure: Looking across samples, the authors found some 60 TRBV and 14 to 15 TRBJ segments. TCRdb reprocessed the multiplex PCR reads via MiXCR and lists one record per CDR3 protein. Clone size and V and J calls follow TCRdb, not the original study. The sample holds 580,000 or so distinct CDR3 sequences, roughly 16% seen once. Trimming removed 4 bases from V and 1 base from J, with 9 bases in between. The CDR3 totals 14 residues. Germline V lookup: CDR1 MNHEY, CDR2 SVGAGI. Time point described: newly diagnosed GD, antithyroid drugs for less than 3 months. After RNA was extracted from PBMCs, the TCR library was made from it. In addition, the sample was reused for a study of T cells in Graves' hyperthyroidism and ophthalmopathy. Per that study: Patients between 18 and 65 years old had hyperthyroidism, newly diagnosed and lasting under 2 months. TCR CDR3 underwent first-round RT-PCR with the HTBI primer set.

V is TRBV6-5 and J is TRBJ2-3; unclear D gene. The receptor's source is a man younger than 35 with Graves disease. The specimen comprised peripheral blood mononuclear cells (PBMCs), sampled at new diagnosis, from a patient treated with antithyroid drugs. CDR3 in amino acids: CASSSSPRTDTQYF. The CDR3 region has the DNA TGTGCCAGCAGTTCTTCCCCCCGCACAGATACGCAGTATTTT.